The rows below give T cell receptor beta chains drawn from one sample of a study of T-cell memory formation after mild COVID-19. TCRdb redid the calling of the 5' RACE reads with MiXCR, one entry per CDR3 protein. The table lists under 90,000 distinct CDR3 sequences, around 14% of them singletons. The sample comprised PBMCs or a T cell subset sorted from them (not recorded which). The receptor source for this set is an adult woman who had mild COVID-19 (a few samples of this study predate the infection). Cell type and time point are not known. The CDR3 runs from the conserved cysteine through the conserved F or W. A D gene is named only where the DNA matches it firmly. Size is stated for part of the rows, as once, few or many counts, or as a class when the clone is expanded.

d_gene	abundance	v_gene	j_gene	CDR3aa	CDR3nt
NA	many	TRBV5-1	TRBJ2-1	CASSLTGDYDEQFF	TGCGCCAGCAGCCTGACAGGGGACTACGATGAGCAGTTCTTC
TRBD2	NA	TRBV5-1	TRBJ2-1	CASSLWSSGVGEQFF	TGCGCCAGCAGCTTGTGGTCTAGCGGGGTCGGGGAGCAGTTCTTC
TRBD2	many	TRBV9	TRBJ2-3	CASSHQTSGERDTQYF	TGTGCCAGCAGCCACCAAACTAGCGGGGAGCGAGATACGCAGTATTTT
TRBD2	NA	TRBV7-9	TRBJ2-5	CASSDPYLGTSGQETQYF	TGTGCCAGCAGCGACCCCTACCTAGGGACTAGCGGTCAAGAGACCCAGTACTTC
NA	NA	TRBV12-3/TRBV12-4	TRBJ2-3	CASSLAGTDTQYF	TGTGCCAGCAGTTTAGCGGGCACAGATACGCAGTATTTT
TRBD1	few	TRBV18	TRBJ2-7	CASSPDRDRSSSYEQYF	TGTGCCAGCTCACCCGATCGGGACAGATCGAGCTCCTACGAGCAGTACTTC
TRBD2	many	TRBV11-1	TRBJ2-1	CASSPTPGTSGGVYNEQFF	TGTGCCAGCAGCCCGACCCCTGGGACTAGCGGGGGAGTCTACAATGAGCAGTTCTTC
NA	NA	TRBV7-6	TRBJ2-1	CASSPNSETYNEQFF	TGTGCCAGCAGCCCCAACAGTGAAACCTACAATGAGCAGTTCTTC
TRBD2	once	TRBV5-6	TRBJ2-1	CASSWVPSGRNEQFF	TGTGCCAGCAGCTGGGTGCCTAGCGGGAGGAATGAGCAGTTCTTC
NA	NA	TRBV7-9	TRBJ2-5	CASSSTSWETQYF	TGTGCCAGCAGCTCGACTAGTTGGGAGACCCAGTACTTC
TRBD2	many	TRBV5-1	TRBJ2-1	CASSSRDYDNEQFF	TGCGCCAGCAGCAGTCGGGACTATGACAATGAGCAGTTCTTC
TRBD1	NA	TRBV6-6	TRBJ2-3	CAGGTGRIDTQYF	TGTGCCGGAGGGACAGGGCGTATAGATACGCAGTATTTT
TRBD2	many	TRBV4-2	TRBJ2-1	CASSQILAGEGNEQFF	TGTGCCAGCAGCCAAATACTAGCGGGGGAAGGTAATGAGCAGTTCTTC
NA	few	TRBV4-1	TRBJ1-4	CASSPRDGAFSNEKLFF	TGCGCCAGCAGCCCCCGGGACGGAGCGTTCTCTAATGAAAAACTGTTTTTT
NA	many	TRBV12-3/TRBV12-4	TRBJ2-1	CASNEAFSDNEQFF	TGTGCCAGCAACGAAGCGTTCTCGGACAATGAGCAGTTCTTC
NA	many	TRBV7-8	TRBJ2-7	CASSLILGTGNYEQYF	TGTGCCAGCAGCTTGATCCTAGGCACAGGAAACTACGAGCAGTACTTC
NA	many	TRBV20-1	TRBJ2-7	CSAKRGEESYEQYF	TGCAGTGCTAAGAGGGGGGAGGAGAGCTACGAGCAGTACTTC
NA	few	TRBV6-5	TRBJ1-2	CASSSWGGYTF	TGTGCCAGCAGTTCTTGGGGCGGCTACACCTTC
TRBD1	NA	TRBV27	TRBJ2-2	CASSPPGQVYGGELFF	TGTGCCAGCAGTCCACCGGGACAGGTCTATGGCGGGGAGCTGTTTTTT
TRBD1	few	TRBV5-1	TRBJ2-7	CASSSGQGAHEQYF	TGCGCCAGCAGCTCGGGACAGGGGGCCCACGAGCAGTACTTC
NA	NA	TRBV11-2	TRBJ2-3	CASSLWGPTDTQYF	TGTGCCAGCAGCTTATGGGGCCCCACAGATACGCAGTATTTT
TRBD2	NA	TRBV27	TRBJ2-5	CASSDVAGWGETQYF	TGTGCCAGCAGTGACGTAGCGGGATGGGGAGAGACCCAGTACTTC
NA	NA	TRBV24-1	TRBJ1-1	CATSDLSGTEAFF	TGTGCCACCAGTGATTTATCAGGCACTGAAGCTTTCTTT
TRBD1	few	TRBV7-6	TRBJ1-1	CASSLTEQGDTEAFF	TGTGCCAGCAGCTTAACCGAGCAGGGGGACACTGAAGCTTTCTTT
NA	few	TRBV9	TRBJ2-2	CASSVVGQPGELFF	TGTGCCAGCAGCGTAGTTGGACAACCCGGGGAGCTGTTTTTT
NA	many	TRBV7-9	TRBJ1-1	CASSGRGNTEAFF	TGTGCCAGCAGCGGACGGGGGAACACTGAAGCTTTCTTT
TRBD2	NA	TRBV3-1	TRBJ2-3	CASSQGVRGGTSTDTQYF	TGTGCCAGCAGCCAAGGAGTGCGGGGGGGAACTAGCACAGATACGCAGTATTTT
TRBD2	NA	TRBV9	TRBJ2-7	CASSVDLAGGEQYF	TGTGCCAGCAGCGTAGATCTAGCGGGGGGCGAGCAGTACTTC
NA	NA	TRBV5-1	TRBJ2-5	CASSQKQGQETQYF	TGCGCCAGCAGCCAAAAGCAGGGGCAAGAGACCCAGTACTTC
TRBD1	few	TRBV7-9	TRBJ1-4	CASSPIGTEGEKLFF	TGTGCCAGCAGCCCTATCGGGACAGAGGGTGAAAAACTGTTTTTT
NA	NA	TRBV10-2	TRBJ2-3	CASTELAIGGDTQYF	TGCGCCAGCACGGAGCTCGCTATCGGGGGAGATACGCAGTATTTT
NA	NA	TRBV7-8	TRBJ1-2	CASSKPPTDNYGYTF	TGTGCCAGCAGCAAACCCCCGACGGACAACTATGGCTACACCTTC
NA	NA	TRBV15	TRBJ1-1	CATSSSGSSGTEAFF	TGTGCCACCAGCTCCTCTGGGTCTTCGGGGACTGAAGCTTTCTTT
NA	many	TRBV29-1	TRBJ2-7	CSVCSQGVETYEQYF	TGCAGCGTCTGTAGTCAGGGAGTCGAAACCTACGAGCAGTACTTC
NA	few	TRBV7-9	TRBJ2-3	CASSLALVTTGTEDTQYF	TGTGCCAGCAGCCTCGCCCTGGTTACTACGGGAACGGAAGATACGCAGTATTTT
NA	NA	TRBV12-3/TRBV12-4	TRBJ2-7	CASSLVPPQGFGEQYF	TGTGCCAGCAGCCTAGTCCCCCCACAGGGTTTCGGCGAGCAGTACTTC
TRBD1	NA	TRBV30	TRBJ1-2	CAWSQQGGYGYTF	TGTGCCTGGAGTCAACAGGGGGGGTATGGCTACACCTTC
TRBD2	NA	TRBV6-5	TRBJ2-1	CASSLTSGSSEQFF	TGTGCCAGCAGTCTGACTAGCGGGAGCAGCGAGCAGTTCTTC
TRBD2	many	TRBV12-3/TRBV12-4	TRBJ2-2	CASSSLAGRAGELFF	TGTGCCAGCAGTTCTCTAGCGGGAAGGGCGGGGGAGCTGTTTTTT
NA	few	TRBV7-9	TRBJ2-7	CASSVGWVPYEQYF	TGTGCCAGCAGCGTCGGATGGGTCCCCTACGAGCAGTACTTC
TRBD2	NA	TRBV7-6	TRBJ2-1	CASSLAGGYNEQFF	TGTGCCAGCAGCTTAGCGGGAGGGTACAATGAGCAGTTCTTC
NA	few	TRBV21-1	TRBJ2-6	CASSRPFSGANVLTF	TGTGCCAGCAGTCGACCGTTCTCTGGGGCCAACGTCCTGACTTTC
NA	NA	TRBV12-3/TRBV12-4	TRBJ2-3	CASTDGRGSDTQYF	TGTGCCAGCACCGACGGTCGGGGATCAGATACGCAGTATTTT
NA	NA	TRBV18	TRBJ2-1	CASSPDAKYNEQFF	TGTGCCAGCTCACCCGACGCAAAGTACAATGAGCAGTTCTTC
NA	NA	TRBV5-1	TRBJ2-1	CASSSLGAGGLYEQFF	TGCGCCAGCAGCTCTCTCGGGGCGGGCGGGTTATATGAGCAGTTCTTC
TRBD1	few	TRBV4-3	TRBJ2-7	CASSQSGTGPEQYF	TGCGCCAGCAGCCAATCCGGGACAGGTCCCGAGCAGTACTTC
TRBD2	many	TRBV9	TRBJ2-7	CASSVDNSGIPHEQYF	TGTGCCAGCAGCGTAGATAATAGCGGGATCCCCCACGAGCAGTACTTC
NA	few	TRBV10-3	TRBJ2-7	CAISADVYEQYF	TGTGCCATCAGTGCTGACGTCTACGAGCAGTACTTC
NA	NA	TRBV7-8	TRBJ1-5	CASSLFTGSQPQHF	TGTGCCAGCAGCTTATTTACTGGCAGTCAGCCCCAGCATTTT
TRBD2	NA	TRBV10-2	TRBJ2-1	CASTGLAGINEQFF	TGCGCCAGCACCGGGCTAGCGGGGATCAATGAGCAGTTCTTC
NA	NA	TRBV7-9	TRBJ2-2	CASRDTYTGELFF	TGTGCCAGCCGGGACACCTACACCGGGGAGCTGTTTTTT
NA	NA	TRBV4-1	TRBJ2-3	CASSQGRASTDTQYF	TGCGCCAGCAGCCAAGGACGGGCAAGCACAGATACGCAGTATTTT
NA	NA	TRBV5-5	TRBJ2-1	CASSWEANEQFF	TGTGCCAGCAGCTGGGAGGCCAATGAGCAGTTCTTC